This TCR beta chain was sequenced in a study of beta chain features in type 1 diabetes. The length of the CDR3 is 16 residues. Germline values: CDR1 GTSNPN, CDR2 SVGIG (reference sequence). Trimming removed 7 bases from V and 4 bases from J, with 26 bases in between. This clone was found a few times. Its specificity is unknown. Heparinised blood was drawn once per donor, averaging roughly 0.11 L. Purities in excess of 95% were seen in all sorted populations. The entirety of the isolated RNA underwent reverse transcription, so expressed TCRB transcripts were sequenced. TCRdb keeps only in-frame clones here, not all; method: immunoSEQ multiplex PCR. The sample lists more than 300,000 clones; around 9.6% were seen once. Study-level results: In all four CD4+ subsets, TCRB CDR3 length was significantly, moderately reduced in type 1 diabetes. Possible PCR preference for shorter templates applied equally to patients and controls.

The V gene is TRBV30, the J gene TRBJ2-7, with D perhaps matching TRBD1 or TRBD2 (5 bases each). The receptor was derived from a man between 25 and 39 years old with type 1 diabetes. The sequenced material came from central memory CD4+ T cells from blood. The CDR3 here is CALRLGRAFALYEQYF. For the CDR3, the DNA is TGTGCCTTACGGTTGGGGCGGGCGTTTGCGTTGTACGAGCAGTACTTC.